The next 16 T cell receptor beta chains were all read from a single sample in a study of blood T cell repertoires in COVID-19. Sequencing was performed with immunoSEQ multiplex PCR; in TCRdb, only in-frame clones are kept and a portion is missing. The table records approximately 250,000 clones, 70% to 90% of them present only once. Sequenced: PBMCs or T cells enriched from blood (not recorded which). These TCRs come from a woman in her thirties with acute COVID-19.

The chain is built from TRBV7-9 and TRBJ1-5; D might be TRBD1 (5 bases). The V gene's germline CDR1 is SEHNR and CDR2 FQNEAQ (reference sequence). The V end lost 0 bases, the J end lost 7 bases, and 10 bases lay between the germline ends. The CDR3 consists of 14 residues. The CDR3 sequence is CASSLAGVAQPQHF. CDR3 DNA sequence: TGTGCCAGCAGCTTAGCAGGGGTGGCGCAGCCCCAGCATTTT. Full variable domain (outside the CDR3, taken from reference TRBV7-9 and TRBJ1-5): DTGVSQNPRHKITKRGQNVTFRCDPISEHNRLYWYRQTLGQGPEFLTYFQNEAQLEKSRLLSDRFSAERPKGSFSTLEIQRTEQGDSAMYLCASSLAGVAQPQHFGDGTRLSIL.

The genes are TRBV29-1 and TRBJ2-1; 11 bases are a match to TRBD1. The CDR3 covers 13 residues. Germline-derived CDR1 and CDR2 are SQVTM and ANQGSEA. The V segment lost 5 bases and the J segment 7 bases; nucleotides outside the gene matches: 4. The CDR3 coding sequence is TGCAGCGTTTGGGGACAGGGGGTAAATGAGCAGTTCTTC. Protein product: CSVWGQGVNEQFF.

CDR3 bases: TGTGCCAGCAGTTTATCAGGGGACAGGGGTAACTATGGCTACACCTTC. Its translation: CASSLSGDRGNYGYTF. The chain couples TRBV28 to TRBJ1-2, with TRBD1 matching 10 bases. The ends lost 1 base at V and 1 base at J; junction bases unmatched: 3. CDR1 and CDR2 (germline): MDHEN, SYDVKM. This CDR3 has 16 amino acids.

The J gene is TRBJ2-1, the V gene TRBV9; 14 bases align to TRBD2. The CDR3 loop spans 17 amino acids. Germline CDR1 SGDLS, CDR2 YYNGEE. The V segment lost 3 bases and the J segment 3 bases; nucleotides outside the gene matches: 5. CDR3 nucleotides: TGTGCCAGCAGCGCGAGAGGGACTAGCGGGGGCTACAATGAGCAGTTCTTC. Amino acids: CASSARGTSGGYNEQFF.

The gene calls are TRBV6-5 and TRBJ2-7; 7 bases agree with TRBD1. Unmatched junction bases numbered 8, after V lost 7 bases and J lost 5 bases. Germline values: CDR1 MNHEY, CDR2 SVGAGI. The CDR3 spans 13 residues. CDR3 in amino acids: CASTQTGTNEQYF. The CDR3 bases are TGTGCCAGCACACAGACAGGGACGAACGAGCAGTACTTC.

CDR3 sequence: CAISELGTGGSGNTIYF. The CDR3 nucleotides are TGTGCCATCAGTGAGCTGGGGACAGGGGGCAGTGGAAACACCATATATTTT. This sequence joins TRBV10-3 and TRBJ1-3; the match to TRBD1 covers 12 bases. The CDR3 runs 17 residues. CDR1 ENHRY and CDR2 SYGVKD come from the germline V gene. J was trimmed by 3 bases and V by 2 bases; bases with no gene match: 5.

The chain combines TRBV15 with TRBJ1-4, with D possibly matching TRBD1 (5 bases). CDR1 is LNHNV, CDR2 YYDKDF, per germline (reference sequence). The CDR3 length is 13 residues. Trimming removed 8 bases at V and 8 bases at J, with 15 bases between. The CDR3 DNA sequence: TGTGCCACCGGCATCAGGGTGGAGGAAAAACTGTTTTTT. Translated: CATGIRVEEKLFF.

The chain couples TRBV10-3 to TRBJ1-3, with D tentatively TRBD1 (6 bases). Deletions cut 4 bases from V and 1 base from J, with 17 bases between. This CDR3 is built from 17 residues. Germline CDR1 and CDR2: ENHRY and SYGVKD. CDR3: CAISGPPGGASGNTIYF. Written as DNA, the CDR3 is TGTGCCATCAGTGGCCCTCCGGGGGGCGCATCTGGAAACACCATATATTTT.

This chain links TRBV28 with TRBJ1-2; D not certain. Trimming pared 6 bases from V and 7 bases from J, leaving 18 bases between. The CDR3 runs to 14 residues. Germline values: CDR1 MDHEN, CDR2 SYDVKM. In DNA form, the CDR3 reads TGTGCCAGCAGCTGGACCCCGGGGAAGGGTGGCTACACCTTC. It encodes CASSWTPGKGGYTF.

The chain joins TRBV28 to TRBJ2-1; D might be TRBD1 (5 bases). CDR3 length equals 15 residues. V dropped 6 bases and J dropped 4 bases, with 16 bases sitting between them. Germline-derived CDR1 and CDR2 are MDHEN and SYDVKM. The CDR3 region is CASRMDPGKYNEQFF. Written as DNA, the CDR3 is TGTGCCAGCAGGATGGACCCAGGGAAGTACAATGAGCAGTTCTTC.

In regard to this clone: The same CDR3 can be traced to other DNA sequences in this sample. This chain joins TRBV30 and TRBJ2-7; 7 bases line up with TRBD1. V gave up 3 bases and J gave up 0 bases; unmatched junction bases: 5. Germline lookup yields CDR1 GTSNPN and CDR2 SVGIG (reference sequence). This CDR3 is built from 14 residues. CDR3 amino acids: CAWRRTGDSYEQYF. CDR3 sequence (DNA): TGTGCCTGGAGGCGGACAGGCGACTCCTACGAGCAGTACTTC. Variable domain in full (rest from reference TRBV30 and TRBJ2-7): SQTIHQWPATLVQPVGSPLSLECTVEGTSNPNLYWYRQAAGRGLQLLFYSVGIGQISSEVPQNLSASRPQDRQFILSSKKLLLSDSGFYLCAWRRTGDSYEQYFGPGTRLTVT.

This chain connects TRBV7-9 to TRBJ2-3; D perhaps matches TRBD1 (6 bases). The germline V and J ends were trimmed by 1 base and 7 bases, with 15 bases remaining between them. CDR1 is SEHNR, CDR2 FQNEAQ, per germline (reference sequence). This CDR3 has 15 amino acids. The CDR3 here is CASSLVSTGLNTQYF. The CDR3 coding sequence is TGTGCCAGCAGCTTAGTCTCCACAGGGTTGAATACGCAGTATTTT.

Here the CDR3 DNA reads TGTGCCAGCAGCCCAATTACCCAAGGGGTAGAAAAACTGTTTTTT. Translating gives CASSPITQGVEKLFF. The chain employs TRBV7-9 and TRBJ1-4; a weak D match, TRBD1 (5 bases). V lost 5 bases, J lost 8 bases, and 18 bases lay in between. The CDR3 contains 15 residues. CDR1 is SEHNR and CDR2 is FQNEAQ in the germline V gene (reference sequence).

This sequence joins TRBV5-6 and TRBJ2-5; D gene unclear. The CDR3 length is 15 residues. From germline, CDR1 is SGHDT and CDR2 YYEEEE. The V end lost 4 bases, the J end lost 2 bases, and 15 bases lay between the germline ends. CDR3 DNA sequence: TGTGCCAGCAGCAAAGAACATCAGATTCAAGAGACCCAGTACTTC. Residues: CASSKEHQIQETQYF. The full variable domain, completed using reference TRBV5-6 and TRBJ2-5, is DAGVTQSPTHLIKTRGQQVTLRCSPKSGHDTVSWYQQALGQGPQFIFQYYEEEERQRGNFPDRFSGHQFPNYSSELNVNALLLGDSALYLCASSKEHQIQETQYFGPGTRLLVL.

This chain uses TRBV24-1 with TRBJ2-3; 7 positions match TRBD2. The CDR3 extends over 16 amino acids. V trimming: 0 bases; J trimming: 2 bases; junction bases outside the gene matches: 4. The germline V gene encodes CDR1 KGHDR and CDR2 SFDVKD. CDR3: CATSDLRGGITDTQYF. Here the CDR3 DNA reads TGTGCCACCAGTGATTTGCGGGGAGGGATCACAGATACGCAGTATTTT.

The V gene is TRBV6-6, the J gene TRBJ2-7; TRBD2 matches at 11 bases. J gave up 5 bases and V 7 bases, and 7 bases lay outside the gene matches. Germline V gene lookup returns CDR1 MNHNY and CDR2 SVGAGI (reference sequence). The CDR3 length is 14 residues. This chain's CDR3 is CASNLAGGPNEQYF. In DNA, the CDR3 is TGTGCCAGCAATTTAGCGGGAGGGCCCAACGAGCAGTACTTC.